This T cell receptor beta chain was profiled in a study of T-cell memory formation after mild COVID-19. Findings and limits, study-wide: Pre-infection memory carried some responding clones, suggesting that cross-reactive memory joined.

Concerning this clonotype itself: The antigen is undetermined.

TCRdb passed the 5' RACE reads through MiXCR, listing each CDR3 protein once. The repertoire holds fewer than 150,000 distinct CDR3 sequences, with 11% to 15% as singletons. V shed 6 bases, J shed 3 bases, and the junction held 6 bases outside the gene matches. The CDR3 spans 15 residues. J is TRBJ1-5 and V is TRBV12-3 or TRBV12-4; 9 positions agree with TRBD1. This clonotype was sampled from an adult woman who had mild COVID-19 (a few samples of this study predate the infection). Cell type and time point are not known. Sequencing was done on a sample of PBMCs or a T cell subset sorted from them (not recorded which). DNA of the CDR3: TGTGCCAGCAGGGGACAGGGTGCCGCCAATCAGCCCCAGCATTTT. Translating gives CASRGQGAANQPQHF.